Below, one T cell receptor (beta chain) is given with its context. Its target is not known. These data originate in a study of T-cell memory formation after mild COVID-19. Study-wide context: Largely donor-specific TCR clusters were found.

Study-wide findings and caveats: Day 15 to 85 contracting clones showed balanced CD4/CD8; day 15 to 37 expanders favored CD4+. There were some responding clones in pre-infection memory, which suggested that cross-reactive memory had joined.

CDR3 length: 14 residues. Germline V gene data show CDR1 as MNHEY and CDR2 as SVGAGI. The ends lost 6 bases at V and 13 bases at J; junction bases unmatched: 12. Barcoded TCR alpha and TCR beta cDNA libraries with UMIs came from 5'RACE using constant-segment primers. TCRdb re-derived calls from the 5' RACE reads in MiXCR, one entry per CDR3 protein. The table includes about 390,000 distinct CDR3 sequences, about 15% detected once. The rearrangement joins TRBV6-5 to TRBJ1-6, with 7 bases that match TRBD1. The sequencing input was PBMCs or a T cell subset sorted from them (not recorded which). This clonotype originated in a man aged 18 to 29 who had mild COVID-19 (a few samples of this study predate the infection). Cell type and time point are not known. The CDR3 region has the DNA TGTGCCAGCAGGAGCGGGACAGCAGCAGATCCCCTCCACTTT. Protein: CASRSGTAADPLHF.